Below, 21 T cell receptor beta chains from the same sample are listed, as sequenced in a study of blood T cell repertoires in COVID-19. Clones were sequenced by immunoSEQ multiplex PCR, and TCRdb holds only the in-frame ones, with some missing. This table holds over 200,000 clones, around nine tenths found once. Input material: peripheral blood. These receptors were obtained from a woman aged 60-75 years with acute or convalescent COVID-19.

This clone was seen a handful of times. The chain uses TRBV9 and TRBJ1-2; 7 nucleotides line up with TRBD1. The CDR3 is 15 amino acids. Germline V lookup: CDR1 SGDLS, CDR2 YYNGEE. Trimming took 4 bases from V and 6 from J; bases not matched to a gene: 12. The CDR3 sequence: CASSPPLGGRDGYTF. The DNA for the CDR3 is TGTGCCAGCAGCCCCCCGTTAGGGGGCAGAGATGGCTACACCTTC.

This clone was counted only a few times. The V call is TRBV25-1, the J call TRBJ2-5; 8 bases align to TRBD1. The germline V gene has CDR1 MGHDK and CDR2 SYGVNS. The junction had 6 bases not matched to a gene; V was cut back by 5 bases and J by 4 bases. The CDR3 has 14 amino acids. CDR3 amino acids: CASSPPGGAETQYF. CDR3 in DNA: TGTGCCAGCAGTCCGCCAGGGGGCGCAGAGACCCAGTACTTC.

The rearrangement links TRBV6-5 to TRBJ1-2; possibly TRBD1 for D (6 bases). Germline CDR1 MNHEY, CDR2 SVGAGI. The length of the CDR3 is 14 residues. The V end was cut by 8 bases, the J end by 2 bases, with 15 bases between. The chain's CDR3 is CASAFGQQNYGYTF. The CDR3 DNA follows: TGTGCCAGCGCTTTCGGACAGCAGAACTATGGCTACACCTTC.

The CDR3: CATSRDQYSNQPQHF. The CDR3, as DNA: TGTGCCACCAGCAGAGACCAGTATAGCAATCAGCCCCAGCATTTT. The chain carries TRBV15 and TRBJ1-5, with D unresolved. V gave up 0 bases and J gave up 0 bases, with 6 bases separating them. Germline assignment: CDR1 LNHNV and CDR2 YYDKDF (reference sequence). There are 15 residues in the CDR3.

The table lists this clone with a count of one. The chain carries TRBV19 and TRBJ1-1, with a tentative D call TRBD1 (5 bases). Germline V gene lookup returns CDR1 LNHDA and CDR2 SQIVND (reference sequence). Trimming removed 4 bases from V and 2 bases from J, with 11 bases in between. The CDR3 extends over 14 amino acids. CDR3 sequence: CASSKWTPNTEAFF. The CDR3, as DNA: TGTGCCAGTAGTAAGTGGACACCTAACACTGAAGCTTTCTTT.

This clone appeared a single time. The chain has TRBV6-6 and TRBJ1-2, with 7 bases fitting TRBD1. CDR3 length equals 14 residues. V gave up 6 bases and J gave up 8 bases; unmatched junction bases: 12. Germline-derived CDR1 and CDR2 are MNHNY and SVGAGI (reference sequence). The CDR3 loop is CASRETDRIGGYTF. CDR3 DNA sequence: TGTGCCAGCAGGGAGACGGACAGGATAGGAGGCTACACCTTC.

The chain has TRBV5-1 and TRBJ2-3; 9 bases fit TRBD2. The trim removed 0 bases at V and 0 bases at J, leaving 2 bases unmatched. Germline assignment: CDR1 SGHRS and CDR2 YFSETQ. The CDR3 consists of 16 residues. The CDR3 spells CASSLGSGRSTDTQYF. The CDR3 coding sequence is TGCGCCAGCAGCTTGGGTAGCGGGAGAAGCACAGATACGCAGTATTTT.

The J gene is TRBJ1-6, the V gene TRBV13, with 8 bases matching TRBD1. This CDR3 is 16 amino acids long. V trimming: 5 bases; J trimming: 4 bases; junction bases outside the gene matches: 7. From germline, CDR1 is PRHDT and CDR2 FYEKMQ (reference sequence). In nucleotides, the CDR3 is TGTGCCAGCAGCGCCTCTGGACAGGGATATAATTCACCCCTCCACTTT. Residues: CASSASGQGYNSPLHF.

V and J are TRBV2 and TRBJ1-5; perhaps TRBD1 as D (6 bases). Germline CDR1 reads SNHLY; CDR2 reads FYNNEI. Between the trimmed V and J ends, which lost 4 bases and 2 bases, there was a span of 9 bases. The CDR3 has 14 residues. The CDR3: CASSVRTGNQPQHF. CDR3 in DNA: TGTGCCAGCAGTGTACGGACAGGCAATCAGCCCCAGCATTTT.

The chain is built from TRBV2 and TRBJ2-1, with TRBD1 as a possible D gene (5 bases). From germline, CDR1 is SNHLY and CDR2 FYNNEI. The germline V and J ends were trimmed by 8 bases and 4 bases, with 21 bases remaining between them. The CDR3 consists of 16 residues. The CDR3 spells CASSFRQGRAYNEQFF. CDR3 nucleotides: TGTGCCAGCTCCTTCCGCCAGGGCAGGGCTTACAATGAGCAGTTCTTC. The full variable domain, in which reference TRBV2 and TRBJ2-1 provide the parts outside the CDR3, is EPEVTQTPSHQVTQMGQEVILRCVPISNHLYFYWYRQILGQKVEFLVSFYNNEISEKSEIFDDQFSVERPDGSNFTLKIRSTKLEDSAMYFCASSFRQGRAYNEQFFGPGTRLTVL.

CDR3 nucleotides: TGTGCCAGCAGCGACGATGGGGGGATGAACACCGGGGAGCTGTTTTTT. Amino acids: CASSDDGGMNTGELFF. The genes are TRBV16 and TRBJ2-2; D is possibly TRBD2 (6 bases). Trimming took 5 bases from V and 1 from J, leaving 14 bases between them. The length of the CDR3 is 16 residues. Germline CDR1 is KGHSY and CDR2 is FQNENV.

This chain links TRBV9 with TRBJ2-3; 12 bases fit TRBD2. J was trimmed by 5 bases and V by 0 bases; bases with no gene match: 7. Germline V gives CDR1 SGDLS, CDR2 YYNGEE. The length of the CDR3 is 17 residues. CDR3 DNA: TGTGCCAGCAGCGTAGAAAGACTAGCGGGAGCGGTAGATACGCAGTATTTT. Amino acid sequence: CASSVERLAGAVDTQYF.

This chain links TRBV9 with TRBJ1-6, with D maybe TRBD1 (5 bases). CDR1 is SGDLS, CDR2 YYNGEE, per germline. The CDR3 consists of 15 residues. Trimming took off 0 bases at V and 4 bases at J, with 8 bases between the two ends. The DNA of the CDR3 is TGTGCCAGCAGCGTAGGGGGGGTTTATAATTCACCCCTCCACTTT. Protein: CASSVGGVYNSPLHF. Variable domain in full (rest from reference TRBV9 and TRBJ1-6): DSGVTQTPKHLITATGQRVTLRCSPRSGDLSVYWYQQSLDQGLQFLIQYYNGEERAKGNILERFSAQQFPDLHSELNLSSLELGDSALYFCASSVGGVYNSPLHFGNGTRLTVT.

The chain is built from TRBV5-1 and TRBJ2-6, with D perhaps TRBD1 (5 bases). There are 17 residues in the CDR3. V shed 3 bases and J shed 0 bases, with 13 bases lying between them. Germline V lookup: CDR1 SGHRS, CDR2 YFSETQ. As DNA, the CDR3 is TGCGCCAGCAGCTCCGGACACGCCAGCTCTGGGGCCAACGTCCTGACTTTC. Amino acids: CASSSGHASSGANVLTF.

The rearrangement joins TRBV9 to TRBJ2-1; 7 bases align to TRBD1. The CDR3 contains 15 residues. Germline trimming cut 4 bases from V and 4 bases from J; bases unmatched to any gene: 8. Germline assignment: CDR1 SGDLS and CDR2 YYNGEE. The CDR3 sequence is CASSPTGVEYNEQFF. As DNA, the CDR3 is TGTGCCAGCAGCCCAACAGGGGTGGAGTACAATGAGCAGTTCTTC. The complete variable domain, with remaining parts taken from reference TRBV9 and TRBJ2-1, reads DSGVTQTPKHLITATGQRVTLRCSPRSGDLSVYWYQQSLDQGLQFLIQYYNGEERAKGNILERFSAQQFPDLHSELNLSSLELGDSALYFCASSPTGVEYNEQFFGPGTRLTVL.

This rearrangement joins TRBV28 to TRBJ1-1; TRBD1 agrees at 9 bases. This CDR3 has 16 amino acids. Germline V CDR1 and CDR2: MDHEN, SYDVKM. J lost 5 bases, V lost 5 bases, and 12 bases had no gene match. CDR3 loop: CASSRLRTGARTEAFF. The CDR3 bases are TGTGCCAGCAGTCGCCTCCGGACAGGGGCGAGGACTGAAGCTTTCTTT.

V usage is TRBV18 and J usage is TRBJ1-2, with D unclear. The V end lost 3 bases, the J end lost 1 base, and 9 bases lay between the germline ends. The CDR3 totals 14 residues. The V gene's germline CDR1 is KGHSH and CDR2 LQKENI. Here the CDR3 DNA reads TGTGCCAGCTCACCGGAACGGGGTAACTATGGCTACACCTTC. Encoded protein: CASSPERGNYGYTF.

CDR3 bases: TGTGCCAGCAGTGAAGATGCCCGGACAGGGTCGTTCTACGAGCAGTACTTC. Residues: CASSEDARTGSFYEQYF. The chain links TRBV6-1 to TRBJ2-7; 8 bases line up with TRBD1. This CDR3 contains 17 residues. Trimming removed 1 base from V and 3 bases from J; junction bases left unmatched: 11. Germline CDR1 reads MNHNS; CDR2 reads SASEGT.

The rearrangement links TRBV7-2 to TRBJ2-5, with 7 nucleotides matching TRBD2. The V and J ends lost 5 bases and 5 bases, in that order; junction bases with no gene match: 8. The CDR3 has 14 amino acids. CDR1 and CDR2 (germline): SGHTA, FQGNSA. DNA for the CDR3: TGTGCCAGCAGCCGTACTAGCGATAGGGAGACCCAGTACTTC. It specifies CASSRTSDRETQYF.

V and J are TRBV27 and TRBJ2-7; 7 bases fit TRBD1. The CDR3 runs 13 residues. The germline gives CDR1 MNHEY, CDR2 SMNVEV (reference sequence). V was clipped by 2 bases and J by 3 bases; unmatched bases: 1. This CDR3 reads CASSLGQVYEQYF. DNA for the CDR3: TGTGCCAGCAGTTTAGGACAGGTCTACGAGCAGTACTTC.

This chain links TRBV2 with TRBJ1-2, with TRBD1 matching over 9 bases. Per germline, CDR1 SNHLY and CDR2 FYNNEI. V dropped 7 bases and J dropped 3; count of bases not matched to a gene: 12. The CDR3 contains 16 residues. The CDR3 DNA reads TGTGCCAGCACCAGGGACAGGGAGGCGGGCGACTATGGCTACACCTTC. Amino acids: CASTRDREAGDYGYTF.